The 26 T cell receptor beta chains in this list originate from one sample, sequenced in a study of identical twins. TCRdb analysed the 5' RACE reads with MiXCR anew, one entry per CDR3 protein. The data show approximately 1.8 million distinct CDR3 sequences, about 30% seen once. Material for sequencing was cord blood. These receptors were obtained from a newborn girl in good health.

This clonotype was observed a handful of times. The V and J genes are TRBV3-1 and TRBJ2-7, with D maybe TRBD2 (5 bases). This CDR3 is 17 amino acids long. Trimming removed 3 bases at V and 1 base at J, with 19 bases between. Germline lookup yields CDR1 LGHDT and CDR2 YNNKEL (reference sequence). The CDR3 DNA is TGTGCCAGCAGCCAGGATGAAAGCGGTTGGGAGTCCTACGAGCAGTACTTC. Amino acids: CASSQDESGWESYEQYF.

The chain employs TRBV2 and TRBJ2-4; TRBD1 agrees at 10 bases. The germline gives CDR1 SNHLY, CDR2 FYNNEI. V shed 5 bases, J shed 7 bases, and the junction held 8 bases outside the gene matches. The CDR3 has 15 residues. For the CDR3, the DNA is TGTGCCAGCAGTTACCGGGACAGGGGCCTTAACATTCAGTACTTC. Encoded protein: CASSYRDRGLNIQYF.

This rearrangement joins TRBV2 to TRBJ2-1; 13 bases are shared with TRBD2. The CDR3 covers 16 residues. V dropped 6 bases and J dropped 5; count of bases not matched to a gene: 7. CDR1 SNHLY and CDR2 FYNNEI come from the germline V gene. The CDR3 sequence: CASRETSGRYNNEQFF. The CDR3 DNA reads TGTGCCAGCAGAGAGACTAGCGGGAGGTACAACAATGAGCAGTTCTTC.

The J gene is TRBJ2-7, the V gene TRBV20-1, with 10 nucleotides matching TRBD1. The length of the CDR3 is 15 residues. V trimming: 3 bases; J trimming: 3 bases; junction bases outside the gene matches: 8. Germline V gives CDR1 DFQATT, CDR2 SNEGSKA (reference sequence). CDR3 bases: TGCAGTGCTAGGGGGACAGGGGCGGGAGGCTACGAGCAGTACTTC. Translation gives CSARGTGAGGYEQYF.

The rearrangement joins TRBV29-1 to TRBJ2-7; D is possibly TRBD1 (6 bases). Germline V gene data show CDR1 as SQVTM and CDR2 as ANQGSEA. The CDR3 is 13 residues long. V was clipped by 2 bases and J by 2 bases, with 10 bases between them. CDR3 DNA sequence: TGCAGCGTTGAAAAGGGGGACACCTACGAGCAGTACTTC. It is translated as CSVEKGDTYEQYF.

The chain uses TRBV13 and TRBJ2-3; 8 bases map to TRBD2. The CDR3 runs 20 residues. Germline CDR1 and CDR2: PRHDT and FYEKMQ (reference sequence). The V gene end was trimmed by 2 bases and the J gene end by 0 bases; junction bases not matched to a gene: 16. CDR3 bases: TGTGCCAGCAGCTTATCTTGGCCAGCGGGGGCTTATCCTAGCACAGATACGCAGTATTTT. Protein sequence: CASSLSWPAGAYPSTDTQYF.

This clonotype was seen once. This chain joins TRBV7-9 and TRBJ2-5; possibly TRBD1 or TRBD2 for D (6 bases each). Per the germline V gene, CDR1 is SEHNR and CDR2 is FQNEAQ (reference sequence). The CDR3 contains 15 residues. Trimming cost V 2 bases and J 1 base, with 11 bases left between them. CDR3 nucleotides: TGTGCCAGCAGCTTAAAAGGGGGGCTCCAAGAGACCCAGTACTTC. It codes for CASSLKGGLQETQYF.

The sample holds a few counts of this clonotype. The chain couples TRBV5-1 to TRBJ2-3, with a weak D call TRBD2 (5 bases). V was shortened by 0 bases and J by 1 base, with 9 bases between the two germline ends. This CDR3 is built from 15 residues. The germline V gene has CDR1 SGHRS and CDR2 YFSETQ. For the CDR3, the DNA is TGCGCCAGCAGCTTGGACGCGGGTGGCACAGATACGCAGTATTTT. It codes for CASSLDAGGTDTQYF.

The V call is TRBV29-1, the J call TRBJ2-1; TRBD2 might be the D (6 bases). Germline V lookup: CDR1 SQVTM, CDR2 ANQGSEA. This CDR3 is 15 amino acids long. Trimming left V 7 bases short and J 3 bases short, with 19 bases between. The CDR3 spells CSAGVPEGVYNEQFF. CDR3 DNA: TGCAGCGCTGGGGTGCCGGAGGGTGTCTACAATGAGCAGTTCTTC.

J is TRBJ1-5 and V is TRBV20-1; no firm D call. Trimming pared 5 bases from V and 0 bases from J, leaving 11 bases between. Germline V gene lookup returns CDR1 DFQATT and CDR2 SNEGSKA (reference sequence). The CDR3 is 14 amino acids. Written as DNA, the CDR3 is TGCAGTGCTCTCGGGAGATATAGCAATCAGCCCCAGCATTTT. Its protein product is CSALGRYSNQPQHF.

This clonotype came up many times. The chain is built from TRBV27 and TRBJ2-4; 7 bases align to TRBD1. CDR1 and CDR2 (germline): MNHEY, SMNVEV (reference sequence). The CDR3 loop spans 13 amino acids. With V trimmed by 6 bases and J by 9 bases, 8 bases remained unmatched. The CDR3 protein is CASRTGYRGIQYF. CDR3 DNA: TGTGCCAGCAGGACAGGGTATAGGGGCATTCAGTACTTC.

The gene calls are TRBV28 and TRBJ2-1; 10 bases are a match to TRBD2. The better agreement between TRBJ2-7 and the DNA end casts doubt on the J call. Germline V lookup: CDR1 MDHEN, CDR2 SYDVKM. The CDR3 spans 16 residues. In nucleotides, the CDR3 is TGTGCCAGCAGTTGGCCTAGCGGGAGAGCCTACAATGAGCAGTACTTC. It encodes CASSWPSGRAYNEQYF.

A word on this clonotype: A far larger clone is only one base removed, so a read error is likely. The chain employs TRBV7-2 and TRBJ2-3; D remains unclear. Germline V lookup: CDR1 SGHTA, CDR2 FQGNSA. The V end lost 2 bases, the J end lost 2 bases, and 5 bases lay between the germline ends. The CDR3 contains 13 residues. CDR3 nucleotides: TGTACCAGCAGCTTAATTTCCACAGATACGCAGTATTTT. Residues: CTSSLISTDTQYF.

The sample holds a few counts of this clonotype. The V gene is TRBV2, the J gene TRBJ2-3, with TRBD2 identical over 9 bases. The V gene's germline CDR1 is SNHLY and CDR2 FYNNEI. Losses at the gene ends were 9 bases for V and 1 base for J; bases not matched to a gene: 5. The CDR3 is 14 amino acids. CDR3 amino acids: CARSLAGGTDTQYF. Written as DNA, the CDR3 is TGTGCCAGATCCTTAGCGGGGGGCACAGATACGCAGTATTTT.

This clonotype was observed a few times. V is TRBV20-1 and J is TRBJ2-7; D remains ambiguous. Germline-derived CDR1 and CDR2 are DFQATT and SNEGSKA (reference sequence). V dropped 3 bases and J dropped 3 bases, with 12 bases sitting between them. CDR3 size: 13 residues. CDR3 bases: TGCAGTGCTAGTTGGACGGACGTCTACGAGCAGTACTTC. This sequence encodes CSASWTDVYEQYF.

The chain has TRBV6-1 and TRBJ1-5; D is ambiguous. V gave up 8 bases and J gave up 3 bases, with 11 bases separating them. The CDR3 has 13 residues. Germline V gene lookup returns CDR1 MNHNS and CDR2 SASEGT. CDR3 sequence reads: CASGVQVNQPQHF. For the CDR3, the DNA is TGTGCCAGCGGTGTCCAGGTCAATCAGCCCCAGCATTTT.

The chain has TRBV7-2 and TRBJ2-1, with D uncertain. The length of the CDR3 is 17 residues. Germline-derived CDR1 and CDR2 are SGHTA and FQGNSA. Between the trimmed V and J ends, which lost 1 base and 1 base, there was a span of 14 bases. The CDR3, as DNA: TGTGCCAGCAGCTTAGTTCTGTCGGGCAGTTCCTACAATGAGCAGTTCTTC. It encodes CASSLVLSGSSYNEQFF.

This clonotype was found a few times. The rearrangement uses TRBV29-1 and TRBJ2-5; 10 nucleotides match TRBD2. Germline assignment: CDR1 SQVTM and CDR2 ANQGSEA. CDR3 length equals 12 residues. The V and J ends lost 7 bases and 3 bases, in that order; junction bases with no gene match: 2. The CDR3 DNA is TGCAGCGCTAGCGGGAGTGAAGAGACCCAGTACTTC. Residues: CSASGSEETQYF.

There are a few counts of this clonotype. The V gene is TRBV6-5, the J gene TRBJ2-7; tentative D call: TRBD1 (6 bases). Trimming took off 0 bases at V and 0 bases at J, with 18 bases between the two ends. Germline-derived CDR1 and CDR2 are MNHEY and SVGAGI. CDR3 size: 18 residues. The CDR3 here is CASSYSRTTRDTSYEQYF. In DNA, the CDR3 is TGTGCCAGCAGTTACTCTCGGACGACACGGGACACCTCCTACGAGCAGTACTTC.

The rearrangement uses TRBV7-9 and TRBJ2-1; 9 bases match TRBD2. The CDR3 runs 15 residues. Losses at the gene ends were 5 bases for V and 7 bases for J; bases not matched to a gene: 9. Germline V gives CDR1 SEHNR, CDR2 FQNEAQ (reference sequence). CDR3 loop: CASSTRGGIKNEQFF. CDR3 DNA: TGTGCCAGCAGCACGCGGGGGGGAATAAAGAATGAGCAGTTCTTC. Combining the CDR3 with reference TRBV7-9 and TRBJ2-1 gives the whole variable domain DTGVSQNPRHKITKRGQNVTFRCDPISEHNRLYWYRQTLGQGPEFLTYFQNEAQLEKSRLLSDRFSAERPKGSFSTLEIQRTEQGDSAMYLCASSTRGGIKNEQFFGPGTRLTVL.

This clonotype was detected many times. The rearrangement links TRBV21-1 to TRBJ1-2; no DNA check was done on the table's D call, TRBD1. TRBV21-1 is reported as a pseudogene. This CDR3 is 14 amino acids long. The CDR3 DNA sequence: TGTGCCAGCAGCCCGGGAGCAGTGAGCTATGGCTACACCTTC. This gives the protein CASSPGAVSYGYTF.

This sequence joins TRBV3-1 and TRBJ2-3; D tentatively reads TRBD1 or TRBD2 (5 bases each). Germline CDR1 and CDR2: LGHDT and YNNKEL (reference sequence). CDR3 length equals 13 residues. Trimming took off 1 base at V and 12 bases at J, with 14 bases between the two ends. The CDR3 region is CASSQVGPGPQYF. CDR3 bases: TGTGCCAGCAGCCAAGTTGGGCCGGGACCCCAGTATTTT.

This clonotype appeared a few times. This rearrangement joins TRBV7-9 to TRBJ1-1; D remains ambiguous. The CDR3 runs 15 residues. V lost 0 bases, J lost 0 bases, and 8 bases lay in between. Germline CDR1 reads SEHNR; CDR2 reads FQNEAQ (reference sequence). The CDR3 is CASSLALAMNTEAFF. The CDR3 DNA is TGTGCCAGCAGCTTAGCTCTAGCCATGAACACTGAAGCTTTCTTT.

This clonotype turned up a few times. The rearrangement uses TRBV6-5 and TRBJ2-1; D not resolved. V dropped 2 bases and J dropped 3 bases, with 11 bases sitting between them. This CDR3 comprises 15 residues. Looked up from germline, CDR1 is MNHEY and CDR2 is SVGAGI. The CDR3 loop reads CASSYERYLYNEQFF. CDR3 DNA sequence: TGTGCCAGCAGTTACGAGAGGTATCTCTACAATGAGCAGTTCTTC.

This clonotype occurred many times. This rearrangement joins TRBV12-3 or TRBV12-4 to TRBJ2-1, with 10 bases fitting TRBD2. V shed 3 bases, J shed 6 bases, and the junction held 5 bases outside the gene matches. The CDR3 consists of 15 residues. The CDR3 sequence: CASSFRSGRINEQFF. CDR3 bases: TGTGCCAGCAGTTTCCGTAGCGGGAGGATCAATGAGCAGTTCTTC.

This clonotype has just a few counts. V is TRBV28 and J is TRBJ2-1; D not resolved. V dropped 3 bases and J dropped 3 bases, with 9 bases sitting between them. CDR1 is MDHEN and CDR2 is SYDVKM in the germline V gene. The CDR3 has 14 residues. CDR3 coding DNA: TGTGCCAGCAGTTTGAGGCTACTCTACAATGAGCAGTTCTTC. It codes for CASSLRLLYNEQFF.